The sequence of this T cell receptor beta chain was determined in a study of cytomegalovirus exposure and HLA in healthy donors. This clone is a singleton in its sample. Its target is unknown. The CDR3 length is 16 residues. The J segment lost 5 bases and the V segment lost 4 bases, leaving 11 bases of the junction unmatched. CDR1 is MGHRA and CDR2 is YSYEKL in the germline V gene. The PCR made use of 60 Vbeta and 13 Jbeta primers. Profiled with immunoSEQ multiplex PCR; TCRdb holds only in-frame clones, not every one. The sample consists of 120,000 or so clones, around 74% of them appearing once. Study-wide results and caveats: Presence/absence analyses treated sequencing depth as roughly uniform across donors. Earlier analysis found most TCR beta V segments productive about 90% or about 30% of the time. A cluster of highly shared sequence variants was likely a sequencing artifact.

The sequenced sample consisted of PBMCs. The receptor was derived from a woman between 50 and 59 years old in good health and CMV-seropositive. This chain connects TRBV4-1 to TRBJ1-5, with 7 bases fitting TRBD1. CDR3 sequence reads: CASSPGMGRGYQPQHF. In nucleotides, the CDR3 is TGCGCCAGCAGCCCAGGGATGGGCAGGGGGTATCAGCCCCAGCATTTT.